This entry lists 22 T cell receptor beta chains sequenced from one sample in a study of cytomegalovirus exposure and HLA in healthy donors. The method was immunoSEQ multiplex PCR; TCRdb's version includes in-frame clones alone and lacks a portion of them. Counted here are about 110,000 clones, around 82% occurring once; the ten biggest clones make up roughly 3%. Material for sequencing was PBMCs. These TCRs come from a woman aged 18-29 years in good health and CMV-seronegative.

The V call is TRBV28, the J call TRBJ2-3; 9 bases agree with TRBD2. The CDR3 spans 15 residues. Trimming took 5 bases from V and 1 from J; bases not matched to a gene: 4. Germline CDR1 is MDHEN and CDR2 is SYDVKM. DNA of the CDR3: TGTGCCAGCAGTCGGTTAGCGGGGGGCACAGATACGCAGTATTTT. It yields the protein CASSRLAGGTDTQYF.

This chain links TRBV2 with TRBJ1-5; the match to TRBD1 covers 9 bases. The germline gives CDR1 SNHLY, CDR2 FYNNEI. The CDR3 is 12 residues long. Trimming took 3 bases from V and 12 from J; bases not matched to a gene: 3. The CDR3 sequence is CASSEGTGLQHF. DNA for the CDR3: TGTGCCAGCAGTGAGGGGACAGGGCTCCAGCATTTT.

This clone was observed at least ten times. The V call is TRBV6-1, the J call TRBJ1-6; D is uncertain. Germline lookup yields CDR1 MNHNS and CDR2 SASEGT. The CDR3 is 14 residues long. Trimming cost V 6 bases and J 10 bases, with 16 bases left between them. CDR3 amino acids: CASSRREDDSPLHF. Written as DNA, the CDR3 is TGTGCCAGCAGCCGACGGGAGGACGACTCACCCCTCCACTTT.

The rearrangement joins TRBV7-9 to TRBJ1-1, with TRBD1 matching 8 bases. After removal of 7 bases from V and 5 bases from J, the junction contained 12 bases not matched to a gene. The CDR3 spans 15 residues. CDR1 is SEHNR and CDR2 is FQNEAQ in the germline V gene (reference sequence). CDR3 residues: CASTQGAGEGTEAFF. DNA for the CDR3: TGTGCCAGCACCCAGGGGGCAGGGGAAGGAACTGAAGCTTTCTTT.

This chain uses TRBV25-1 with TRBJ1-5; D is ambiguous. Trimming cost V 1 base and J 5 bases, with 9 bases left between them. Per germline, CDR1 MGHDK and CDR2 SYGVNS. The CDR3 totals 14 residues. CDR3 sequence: CASSEFWEDQPQHF. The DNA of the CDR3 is TGTGCCAGCAGTGAATTTTGGGAGGATCAGCCCCAGCATTTT. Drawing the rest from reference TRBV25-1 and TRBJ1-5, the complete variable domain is EADIYQTPRYLVIGTGKKITLECSQTMGHDKMYWYQQDPGMELHLIHYSYGVNSTEKGDLSSESTVSRIRTEHFPLTLESARPSHTSQYLCASSEFWEDQPQHFGDGTRLSIL.

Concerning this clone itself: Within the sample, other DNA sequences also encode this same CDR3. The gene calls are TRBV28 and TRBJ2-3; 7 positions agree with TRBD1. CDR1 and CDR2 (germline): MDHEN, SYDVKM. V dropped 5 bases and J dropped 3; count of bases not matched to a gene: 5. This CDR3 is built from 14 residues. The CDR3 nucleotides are TGTGCCAGCAGTCCGACAGGGAGAACAGATACGCAGTATTTT. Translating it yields CASSPTGRTDTQYF. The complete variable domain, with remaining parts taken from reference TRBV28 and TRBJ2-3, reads DVKVTQSSRYLVKRTGEKVFLECVQDMDHENMFWYRQDPGLGLRLIYFSYDVKMKEKGDIPEGYSVSREKKERFSLILESASTNQTSMYLCASSPTGRTDTQYFGPGTRLTVL.

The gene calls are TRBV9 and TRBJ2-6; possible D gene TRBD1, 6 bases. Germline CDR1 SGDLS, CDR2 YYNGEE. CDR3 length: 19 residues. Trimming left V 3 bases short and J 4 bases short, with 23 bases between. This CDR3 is CASSARQVASLPGANVLTF. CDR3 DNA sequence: TGTGCCAGCAGCGCAAGACAGGTTGCCTCTCTCCCGGGGGCCAACGTCCTGACTTTC.

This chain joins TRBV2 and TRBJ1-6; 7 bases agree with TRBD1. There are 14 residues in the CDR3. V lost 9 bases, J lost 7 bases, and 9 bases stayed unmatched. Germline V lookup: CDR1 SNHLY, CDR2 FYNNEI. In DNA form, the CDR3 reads TGTGCCAGTAAACGGGACAGCCAAAATTCACCCCTCCACTTT. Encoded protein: CASKRDSQNSPLHF.

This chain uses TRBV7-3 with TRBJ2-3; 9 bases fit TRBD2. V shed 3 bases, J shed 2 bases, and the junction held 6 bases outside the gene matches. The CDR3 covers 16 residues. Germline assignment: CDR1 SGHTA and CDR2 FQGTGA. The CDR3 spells CASSFSGGEYTDTQYF. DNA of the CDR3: TGTGCCAGCAGCTTTAGCGGGGGCGAATACACAGATACGCAGTATTTT. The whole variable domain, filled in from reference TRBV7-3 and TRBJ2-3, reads GAGVSQTPSNKVTEKGKYVELRCDPISGHTALYWYRQSLGQGPEFLIYFQGTGAADDSGLPNDRFFAVRPEGSVSTLKIQRTERGDSAVYLCASSFSGGEYTDTQYFGPGTRLTVL.

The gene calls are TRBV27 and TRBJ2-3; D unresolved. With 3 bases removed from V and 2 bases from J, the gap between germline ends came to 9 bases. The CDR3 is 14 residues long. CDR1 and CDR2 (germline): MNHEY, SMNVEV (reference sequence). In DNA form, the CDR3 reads TGTGCCAGCAGTTTTGGCAGGAACACAGATACGCAGTATTTT. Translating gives CASSFGRNTDTQYF.

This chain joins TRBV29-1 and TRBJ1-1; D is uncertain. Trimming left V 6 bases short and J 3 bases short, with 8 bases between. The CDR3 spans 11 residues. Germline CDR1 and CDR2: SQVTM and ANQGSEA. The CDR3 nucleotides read TGCAGCGTCCCCGGGGACACTGAAGCTTTCTTT. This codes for CSVPGDTEAFF.

CDR3 residues: CASSRRQGAMGTEAFF. CDR3 in DNA: TGTGCCAGCAGCCGTCGACAGGGGGCGATGGGAACTGAAGCTTTCTTT. The rearrangement uses TRBV5-6 and TRBJ1-1, with TRBD1 matching over 10 bases. This CDR3 region has 16 residues. Germline V gene sequence: CDR1 SGHDT, CDR2 YYEEEE. Unmatched junction bases numbered 11, after V lost 4 bases and J lost 5 bases.

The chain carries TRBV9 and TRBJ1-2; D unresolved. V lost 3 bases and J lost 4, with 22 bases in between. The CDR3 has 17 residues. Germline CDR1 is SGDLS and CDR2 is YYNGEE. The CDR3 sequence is CASSAADVWGVPYGYTF. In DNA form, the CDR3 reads TGTGCCAGCAGCGCCGCCGACGTGTGGGGAGTACCCTATGGCTACACCTTC. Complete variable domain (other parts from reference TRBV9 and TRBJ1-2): DSGVTQTPKHLITATGQRVTLRCSPRSGDLSVYWYQQSLDQGLQFLIQYYNGEERAKGNILERFSAQQFPDLHSELNLSSLELGDSALYFCASSAADVWGVPYGYTFGSGTRLTVV.

CDR3 in amino acids: CASSFLPRRYTEAFF. In DNA form, the CDR3 reads TGTGCCAGCAGTTTTCTGCCTAGACGGTACACTGAAGCTTTCTTT. The chain is built from TRBV27 and TRBJ1-1, with no clear D. The CDR3 contains 15 residues. The germline V gene encodes CDR1 MNHEY and CDR2 SMNVEV (reference sequence). Trimming stripped 3 bases from V and 3 bases from J, with 14 bases between.

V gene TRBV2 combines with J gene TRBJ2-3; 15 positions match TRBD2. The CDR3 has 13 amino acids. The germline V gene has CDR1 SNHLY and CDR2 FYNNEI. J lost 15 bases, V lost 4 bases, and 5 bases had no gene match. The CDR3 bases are TGTGCCAGCAGTGGGACTAGCGGGGGGGTCATCTATTTT. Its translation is CASSGTSGGVIYF.

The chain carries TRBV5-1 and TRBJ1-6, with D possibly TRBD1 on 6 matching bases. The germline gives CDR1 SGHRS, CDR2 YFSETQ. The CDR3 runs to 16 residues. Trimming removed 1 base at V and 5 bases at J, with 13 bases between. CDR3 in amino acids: CASSLRQAQDNSPLHF. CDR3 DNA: TGCGCCAGCAGCTTGAGACAGGCACAGGATAATTCACCCCTCCACTTT.

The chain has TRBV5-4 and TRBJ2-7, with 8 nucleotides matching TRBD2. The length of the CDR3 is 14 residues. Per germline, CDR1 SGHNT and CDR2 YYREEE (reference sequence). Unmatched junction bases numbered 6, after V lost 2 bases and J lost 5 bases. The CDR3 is CASSFSGEGNEQYF. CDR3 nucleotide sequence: TGTGCCAGCAGCTTTAGCGGGGAGGGGAACGAGCAGTACTTC.

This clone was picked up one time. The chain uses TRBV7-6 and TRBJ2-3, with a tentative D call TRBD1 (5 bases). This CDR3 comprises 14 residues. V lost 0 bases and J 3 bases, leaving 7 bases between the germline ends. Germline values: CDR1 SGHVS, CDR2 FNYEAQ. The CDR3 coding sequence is TGTGCCAGCAGCTTAGCCAGGGAAACAGATACGCAGTATTTT. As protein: CASSLARETDTQYF.

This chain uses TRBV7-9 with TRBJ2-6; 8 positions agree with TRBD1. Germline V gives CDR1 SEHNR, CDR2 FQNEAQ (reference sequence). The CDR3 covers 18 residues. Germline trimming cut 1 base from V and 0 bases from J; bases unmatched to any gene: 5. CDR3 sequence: CASSLGAGGNSGANVLTF. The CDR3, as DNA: TGTGCCAGCAGCTTAGGGGCAGGGGGCAACTCTGGGGCCAACGTCCTGACTTTC.

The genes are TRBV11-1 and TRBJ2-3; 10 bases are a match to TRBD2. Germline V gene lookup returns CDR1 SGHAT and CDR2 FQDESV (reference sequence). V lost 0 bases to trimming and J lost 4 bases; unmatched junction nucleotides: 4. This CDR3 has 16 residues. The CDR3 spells CASSLASGGSADTQYF. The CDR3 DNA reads TGTGCCAGCAGCTTAGCTAGCGGGGGGTCTGCAGATACGCAGTATTTT.

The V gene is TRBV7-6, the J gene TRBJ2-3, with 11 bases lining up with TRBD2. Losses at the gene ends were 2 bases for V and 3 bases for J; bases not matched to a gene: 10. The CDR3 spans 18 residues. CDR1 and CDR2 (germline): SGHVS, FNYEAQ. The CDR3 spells CASSLLLASGGWTDTQYF. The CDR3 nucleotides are TGTGCCAGCAGCTTATTGTTGGCTAGCGGGGGGTGGACAGATACGCAGTATTTT.

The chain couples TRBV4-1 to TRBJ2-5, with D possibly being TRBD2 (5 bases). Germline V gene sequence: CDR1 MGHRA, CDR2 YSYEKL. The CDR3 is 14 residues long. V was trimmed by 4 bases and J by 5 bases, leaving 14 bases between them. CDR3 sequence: CASSPIGGWETQYF. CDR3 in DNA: TGCGCCAGCAGCCCCATAGGCGGGTGGGAGACCCAGTACTTC.